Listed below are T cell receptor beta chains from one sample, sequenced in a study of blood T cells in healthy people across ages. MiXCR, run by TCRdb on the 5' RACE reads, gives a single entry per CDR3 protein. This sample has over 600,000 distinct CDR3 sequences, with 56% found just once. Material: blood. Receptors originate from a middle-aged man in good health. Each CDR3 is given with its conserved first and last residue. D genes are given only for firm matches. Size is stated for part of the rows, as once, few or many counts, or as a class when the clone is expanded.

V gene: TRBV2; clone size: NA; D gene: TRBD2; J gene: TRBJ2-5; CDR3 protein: CASLSGKLPRTQYF; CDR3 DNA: TGTGCCAGCCTTAGCGGGAAGCTTCCGAGGACCCAGTACTTC
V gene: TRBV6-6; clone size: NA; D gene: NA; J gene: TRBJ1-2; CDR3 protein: CASGPQGYTGYTF; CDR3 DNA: TGTGCCAGCGGGCCACAGGGTTATACGGGCTACACCTTC
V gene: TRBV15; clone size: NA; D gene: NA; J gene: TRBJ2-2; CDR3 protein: CATSRAGATGELFF; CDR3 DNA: TGTGCCACCAGCAGAGCGGGGGCCACCGGGGAGCTGTTTTTT
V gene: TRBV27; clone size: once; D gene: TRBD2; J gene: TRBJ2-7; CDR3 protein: CASSPTSAGVPYEQYF; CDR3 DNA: TGTGCCAGCAGTCCTACTTCGGCGGGAGTTCCCTACGAGCAGTACTTC
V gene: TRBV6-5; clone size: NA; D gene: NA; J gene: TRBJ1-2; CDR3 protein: CASSYIRGIYTF; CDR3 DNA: TGTGCCAGCAGTTACATTAGGGGAATCTACACCTTC
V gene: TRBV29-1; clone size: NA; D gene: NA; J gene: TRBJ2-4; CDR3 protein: CSGWGGAPDIQYF; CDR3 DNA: TGCAGCGGGTGGGGTGGGGCACCGGACATTCAGTACTTC
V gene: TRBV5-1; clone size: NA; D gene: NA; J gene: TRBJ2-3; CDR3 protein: CASSLALTYGDTQYF; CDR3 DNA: TGCGCCAGCAGCTTGGCCTTAACGTACGGAGATACGCAGTATTTT
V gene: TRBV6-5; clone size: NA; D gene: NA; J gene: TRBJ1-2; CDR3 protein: CASSYGAPRGYGYTF; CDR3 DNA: TGTGCCAGCAGTTACGGGGCTCCTAGGGGGTATGGCTACACCTTC
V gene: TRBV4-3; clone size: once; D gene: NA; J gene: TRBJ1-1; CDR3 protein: CASSQGQGINTEAFF; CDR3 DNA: TGCGCCAGCAGCCAAGGGCAGGGGATTAACACTGAAGCTTTCTTT
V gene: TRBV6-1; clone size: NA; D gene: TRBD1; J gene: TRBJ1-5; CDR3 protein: CASSGTGPWERNQPQHF; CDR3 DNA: TGTGCCAGCAGTGGGACAGGTCCTTGGGAGCGCAATCAGCCCCAGCATTTT
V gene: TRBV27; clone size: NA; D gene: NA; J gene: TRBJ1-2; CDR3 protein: CASSPQGNGGYTF; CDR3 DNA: TGTGCCAGCAGTCCTCAGGGGAACGGTGGCTACACCTTC
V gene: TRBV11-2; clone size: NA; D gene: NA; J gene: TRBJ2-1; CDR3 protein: CASSRSGGPYNEQFF; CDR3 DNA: TGTGCCAGCAGTCGGTCTGGCGGCCCTTACAATGAGCAGTTCTTC
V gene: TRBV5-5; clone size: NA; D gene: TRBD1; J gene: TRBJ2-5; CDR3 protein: CASSPTGVVFSKTQYF; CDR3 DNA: TGTGCCAGCAGCCCGACAGGGGTCGTTTTTTCGAAGACCCAGTACTTC
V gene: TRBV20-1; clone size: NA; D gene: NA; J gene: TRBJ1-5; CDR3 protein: CSARYQVSNQPQHF; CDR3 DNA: TGCAGTGCTAGATATCAGGTTAGCAATCAGCCCCAGCATTTT
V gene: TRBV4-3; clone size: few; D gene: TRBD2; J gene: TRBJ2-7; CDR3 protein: CASSPYPGTSVYEQYF; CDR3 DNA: TGCGCCAGCAGCCCCTACCCGGGGACTAGCGTCTACGAGCAGTACTTC
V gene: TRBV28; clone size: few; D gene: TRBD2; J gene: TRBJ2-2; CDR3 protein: CASSIYSGGKNTGELFF; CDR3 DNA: TGTGCCAGCAGTATATATTCGGGGGGAAAGAACACCGGGGAGCTGTTTTTT
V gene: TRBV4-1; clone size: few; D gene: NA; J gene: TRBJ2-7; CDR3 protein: CASSQWDGTYEQYF; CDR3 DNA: TGCGCCAGCAGCCAATGGGACGGAACCTACGAGCAGTACTTC
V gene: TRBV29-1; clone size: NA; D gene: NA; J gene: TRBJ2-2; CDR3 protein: CSVGWWQRNTGELFF; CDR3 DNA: TGCAGCGTTGGATGGTGGCAGAGAAACACCGGGGAGCTGTTTTTT
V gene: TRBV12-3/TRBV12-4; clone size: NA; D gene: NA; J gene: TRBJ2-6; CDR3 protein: CASSDLSGANVLTF; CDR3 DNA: TGTGCCAGCAGTGACCTCTCTGGGGCCAACGTCCTGACTTTC
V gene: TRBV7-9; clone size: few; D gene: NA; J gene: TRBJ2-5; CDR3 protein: CASSLRGGGQYF; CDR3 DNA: TGTGCCAGCAGCTTACGTGGGGGCGGTCAGTACTTC
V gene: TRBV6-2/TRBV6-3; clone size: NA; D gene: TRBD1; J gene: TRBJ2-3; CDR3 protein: CASRPIPGQGAPDTQYF; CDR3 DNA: TGTGCCAGCAGGCCGATTCCGGGACAGGGGGCACCAGATACGCAGTATTTT
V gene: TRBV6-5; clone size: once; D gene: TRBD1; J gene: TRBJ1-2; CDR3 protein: CASTGQGGPYGYTF; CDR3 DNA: TGTGCCAGCACCGGACAGGGGGGACCCTATGGCTACACCTTC
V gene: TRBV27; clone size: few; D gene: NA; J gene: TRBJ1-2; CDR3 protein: CASSLSGGEEGYTF; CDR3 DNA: TGTGCCAGCAGTTTGTCAGGAGGGGAGGAGGGCTACACCTTC
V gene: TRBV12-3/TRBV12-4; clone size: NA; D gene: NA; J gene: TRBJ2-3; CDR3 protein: CASTQGGNTQYF; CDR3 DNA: TGTGCCAGCACCCAGGGTGGGAATACGCAGTATTTT
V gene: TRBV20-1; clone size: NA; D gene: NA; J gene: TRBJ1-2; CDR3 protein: CSASDLTGYGYTF; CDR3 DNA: TGCAGTGCTAGTGACCTCACTGGCTATGGCTACACCTTC
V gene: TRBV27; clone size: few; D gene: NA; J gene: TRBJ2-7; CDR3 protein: CASSFRSSAYEQYF; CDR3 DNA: TGTGCCAGCAGTTTCCGGTCCTCGGCCTACGAGCAGTACTTC